This T cell receptor (beta chain) emerged from a study of T cells in Graves' hyperthyroidism and ophthalmopathy. The study's findings and limits: Most thyroid-expanded clonotypes above 0.001 were also found in blood.

The germline V gene has CDR1 SEHNR and CDR2 FQNEAQ (reference sequence). The V gene lost 7 bases and the J gene lost 7 bases, with 13 bases spanning the gap. The CDR3 has 13 amino acids. TCR beta CDR3 region amplification was performed from RNA transcripts. With the HTBI primer set, the TCR CDR3 went through a first round of RT-PCR. TCRdb called the multiplex PCR reads again in MiXCR, with one record for every CDR3 protein. The table has about 640,000 distinct CDR3 sequences, around 20% seen once. About this clonotype itself: Its specificity is not known.

The specimen sequenced was blood. The TCR originated in a man between 25 and 39 years old with Graves' ophthalmopathy. The chain has TRBV7-9 and TRBJ2-2; D is possibly TRBD2 (5 bases). The CDR3: CASTHGRGGELFF. The DNA of the CDR3 is TGTGCCAGCACCCACGGCCGGGGCGGGGAGCTGTTTTTT.